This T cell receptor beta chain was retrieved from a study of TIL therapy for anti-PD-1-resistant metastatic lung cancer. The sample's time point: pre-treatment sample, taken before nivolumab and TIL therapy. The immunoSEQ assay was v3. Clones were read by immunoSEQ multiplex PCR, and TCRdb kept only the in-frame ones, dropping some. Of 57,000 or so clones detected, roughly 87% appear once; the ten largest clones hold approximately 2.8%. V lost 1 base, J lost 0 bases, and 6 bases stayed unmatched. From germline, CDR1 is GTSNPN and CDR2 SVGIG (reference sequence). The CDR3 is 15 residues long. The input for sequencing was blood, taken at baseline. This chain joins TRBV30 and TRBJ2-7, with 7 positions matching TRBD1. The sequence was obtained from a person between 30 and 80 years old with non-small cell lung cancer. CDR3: CAWSGGTDGSYEQYF. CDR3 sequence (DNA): TGTGCCTGGAGTGGAGGGACAGATGGCTCCTACGAGCAGTACTTC.